This TCR beta chain appears in the sequencing data of a study of T cell repertoires in aging, cancer and after chemotherapy. At the level of the study: The whole study produced a dataset of several million TCR reads. Study-level findings and limits: Compared with age-matched healthy donors, untreated hematological or solid cancer patients showed higher blood TCR clonality. Loss of evenness, beyond lost richness, contributed to age-related TCR diversity decline in cancer patients.

Germline trimming cut 8 bases from V and 4 bases from J; bases unmatched to any gene: 13. In germline, CDR1 is GTSNPN, CDR2 SVGIG (reference sequence). The CDR3 extends over 15 amino acids. TCR beta rearrangements were amplified from peripheral blood genomic DNA. On this clonotype: Its antigen is unidentified.

TRB rearrangements spanning V, D and J were amplified using mixed TRB-A/B primers. TCRdb re-analysed the multiplex PCR reads in MiXCR, keeping a single row per CDR3 protein. The table records roughly 3,000 distinct CDR3 sequences, about half of them present only once. Material: blood. This TCR was sampled from a human donor with a blood cancer. The chain combines TRBV30 with TRBJ2-7; 11 nucleotides line up with TRBD2. The CDR3: CASSLKTSGRYEQYF. For the CDR3, the DNA is TGTGCCAGCAGCTTGAAAACTAGCGGGAGATACGAGCAGTACTTC.